These T cell receptor beta chains were read from a single sample in a study of T cell clusters in autoimmune cytopenias. TCRdb reanalyzed the multiplex PCR reads and collapses them to one entry per CDR3 protein, without DNA. The sample has more than 9,000 distinct CDR3 sequences, and its top ten clones hold around 3.4%. The same data also contributed to another study, on T cell repertoires in aging, cancer and after chemotherapy.

The sample consisted of peripheral blood. The receptors originated from a human donor in good health. Each CDR3 is given with its conserved first and last residue. The order of the fields is CDR3 length, J gene, V gene, clone size, CDR3 protein. The listing skips clone size in some rows; elsewhere it reads once, few, many or a size class.

length: 16
J: TRBJ1-5
V: TRBV20-1
size: .
CDR3: CSARGSRDGDSSPQHF

length: 17
J: TRBJ2-7
V: TRBV20-1
size: medium-sized
CDR3: CSARDTQLAGPQAEQYF

length: 12
J: TRBJ2-7
V: TRBV11-1
size: medium-sized
CDR3: CASNGRSYEQYF

length: 13
J: TRBJ1-2
V: TRBV19
size: medium-sized
CDR3: CASSWGANYGYTF

length: 13
J: TRBJ2-2
V: TRBV7-9
size: .
CDR3: CAGSGTSAGELFF

length: 14
J: TRBJ2-7
V: TRBV5-4
size: .
CDR3: CASSPTWITYEQYF

length: 18
J: TRBJ2-3
V: TRBV12-3/TRBV12-4
size: .
CDR3: CASSFLGSGKGATDTQYF

length: 14
J: TRBJ1-2
V: TRBV28
size: .
CDR3: CASTRTGGYYGYTF

length: 13
J: TRBJ1-1
V: TRBV19
size: medium-sized
CDR3: CASSIGSVSEAFF

length: 14
J: TRBJ2-1
V: TRBV18
size: .
CDR3: CASSRDRDPNEQFF

length: 13
J: TRBJ1-1
V: TRBV5-1
size: .
CDR3: CASSIQGDTEAFF

length: 15
J: TRBJ2-5
V: TRBV7-2
size: .
CDR3: CASSLGGGWGETQYF

length: 13
J: TRBJ2-1
V: TRBV7-2
size: medium-sized
CDR3: CASSKDSYNEQFF

length: 15
J: TRBJ1-2
V: TRBV27
size: medium-sized
CDR3: CASSISVGQGYGYTF

length: 17
J: TRBJ1-6
V: TRBV5-6
size: .
CDR3: CASSLSAGGRNNSPLHF

length: 14
J: TRBJ2-3
V: TRBV11-3
size: .
CDR3: CASSRGRSTDTQYF

length: 23
J: TRBJ2-3
V: TRBV18
size: .
CDR3: CASSQETAGISSGGPSRTDTQYF

length: 15
J: TRBJ2-1
V: TRBV27
size: .
CDR3: CASSFLGTSNDEQFF

length: 13
J: TRBJ2-5
V: TRBV18
size: .
CDR3: CASSPENRETQYF

length: 11
J: TRBJ1-3
V: TRBV6-2/TRBV6-3
size: medium-sized
CDR3: CASSVGNTIYF

length: 14
J: TRBJ1-2
V: TRBV6-5
size: medium-sized
CDR3: CASSPQGAGGGYTF

length: 13
J: TRBJ1-2
V: TRBV6-4
size: .
CDR3: CASSDQTGSGYTF

length: 13
J: TRBJ2-3
V: TRBV5-1
size: .
CDR3: CASIDLRTDTQYF

length: 13
J: TRBJ1-2
V: TRBV12-3/TRBV12-4
size: medium-sized
CDR3: CASGQEVRYGYTF

length: 16
J: TRBJ2-1
V: TRBV10-3
size: .
CDR3: CAISDTSSGGAFEQFF

length: 16
J: TRBJ1-4
V: TRBV27
size: .
CDR3: CASSWERGRVNEKLFF

length: 13
J: TRBJ2-7
V: TRBV20-1
size: .
CDR3: CSAIQGAADEQYF

length: 11
J: TRBJ2-1
V: TRBV20-1
size: .
CDR3: CSASLRVEQFF

length: 14
J: TRBJ2-2
V: TRBV19
size: medium-sized
CDR3: CASSIVGATGELFF

length: 14
J: TRBJ2-1
V: TRBV7-9
size: medium-sized
CDR3: CASSFSSSYNEQFF

length: 15
J: TRBJ1-6
V: TRBV7-2
size: .
CDR3: CASSREGGRYSPLHF

length: 15
J: TRBJ2-1
V: TRBV24-1
size: .
CDR3: CATSETGPAPNEQFF

length: 19
J: TRBJ1-6
V: TRBV7-9
size: .
CDR3: CASSRRQGAMSSYNSPLHF

length: 14
J: TRBJ1-5
V: TRBV6-5
size: .
CDR3: CASSYRDGNQPQHF

length: 15
J: TRBJ1-1
V: TRBV5-1
size: .
CDR3: CASSPEAGPVTEAFF

length: 16
J: TRBJ1-2
V: TRBV5-5
size: .
CDR3: CASSLIGGPANYGYTF

length: 14
J: TRBJ1-4
V: TRBV20-1
size: .
CDR3: CSATAAAGNEKLFF

length: 16
J: TRBJ2-1
V: TRBV6-5
size: medium-sized
CDR3: CASSYFYRTTNNEQFF

length: 16
J: TRBJ2-2
V: TRBV30
size: medium-sized
CDR3: CAWSVNGGDGAGELFF

length: 16
J: TRBJ2-5
V: TRBV7-9
size: .
CDR3: CASTLRQFQAQETQYF

length: 14
J: TRBJ2-3
V: TRBV13
size: .
CDR3: CASGDREATDTQYF

length: 15
J: TRBJ1-2
V: TRBV7-2
size: .
CDR3: CASSSTGLSLWGYTF

length: 14
J: TRBJ1-5
V: TRBV30
size: medium-sized
CDR3: CAWSVSGSNQPQHF

length: 15
J: TRBJ1-4
V: TRBV7-9
size: .
CDR3: CASSTDVHSNEKLFF